This TCR beta chain was recorded in a study of T cells in Graves' hyperthyroidism and ophthalmopathy. On the study more broadly: Prior to any treatment, at the point of initial diagnosis, peripheral blood was collected.

V lost 5 bases, J lost 2 bases, and 11 bases stayed unmatched. This CDR3 has 17 amino acids. Per germline, CDR1 SGHTA and CDR2 FQGNSA. At least ten counts were recorded for this clonotype. It was RNA transcripts that yielded the amplified TCR beta CDR3 regions. A first-round RT-PCR of the TCR CDR3 used the HTBI primer set. TCRdb recomputed calls from the multiplex PCR reads with MiXCR, one row per CDR3 protein. The sample yields 150,000 to 200,000 distinct CDR3 sequences, 15% to 20% seen once. This sequence joins TRBV7-2 and TRBJ2-5; 10 nucleotides agree with TRBD2. The sequence derives from a woman aged 45 to 65 with Graves' hyperthyroidism. Sequenced material: blood. CDR3 nucleotide sequence: TGTGCCAGCAGCCCTCGGGGTGGACTAGCGGCGCAAGAGACCCAGTACTTC. It is translated as CASSPRGGLAAQETQYF.